There are a few counts of the clone carrying this TCR beta chain. TCRdb re-derived calls from the 5' RACE reads in MiXCR, one entry per CDR3 protein. The sample lists about 40,000 distinct CDR3 sequences; roughly 6% were seen once. The data stem from a study of early T cells in non-severe SARS-CoV-2 infection. Germline V CDR1 and CDR2: LGHNA, YSLEER. The CDR3 has 18 amino acids. Trimming pared 0 bases from V and 4 bases from J, leaving 19 bases between. Sequences were derived from whole blood, sampled at baseline. This receptor was taken from an adult who was a healthcare worker with PCR-confirmed SARS-CoV-2 infection or an uninfected control (not recorded which). The rearrangement joins TRBV4-3 to TRBJ2-1, with D possibly TRBD1 on 6 matching bases. The CDR3 region is CASSQDISRQVRYNEQFF. As DNA, the CDR3 is TGCGCCAGCAGCCAAGATATATCACGACAGGTTAGATACAATGAGCAGTTCTTC.